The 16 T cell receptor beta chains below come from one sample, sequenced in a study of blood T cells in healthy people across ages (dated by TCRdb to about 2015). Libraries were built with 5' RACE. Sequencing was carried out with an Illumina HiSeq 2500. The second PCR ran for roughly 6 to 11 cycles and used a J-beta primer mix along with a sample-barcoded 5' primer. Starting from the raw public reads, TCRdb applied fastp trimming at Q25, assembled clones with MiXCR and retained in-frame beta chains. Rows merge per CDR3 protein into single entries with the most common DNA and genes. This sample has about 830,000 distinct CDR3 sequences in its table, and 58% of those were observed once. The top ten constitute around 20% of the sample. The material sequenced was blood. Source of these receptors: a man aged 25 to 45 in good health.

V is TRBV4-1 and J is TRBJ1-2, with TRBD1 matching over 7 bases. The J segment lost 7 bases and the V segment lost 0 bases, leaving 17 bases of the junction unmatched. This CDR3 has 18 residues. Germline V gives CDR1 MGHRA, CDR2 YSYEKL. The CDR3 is CASSQEPTQRQGLGGYTF. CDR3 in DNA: TGCGCCAGCAGCCAAGAACCCACCCAGAGACAGGGTCTAGGTGGCTACACCTTC.

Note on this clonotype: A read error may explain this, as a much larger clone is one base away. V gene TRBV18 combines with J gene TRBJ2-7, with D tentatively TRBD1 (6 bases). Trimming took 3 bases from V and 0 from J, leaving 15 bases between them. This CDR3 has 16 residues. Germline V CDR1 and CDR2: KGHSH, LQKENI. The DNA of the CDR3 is TGTGCCAGCTCACCCAACAACAGGGAAAGCTCCTACGAGCAGTACTTC. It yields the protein CASSPNNRESSYEQYF.

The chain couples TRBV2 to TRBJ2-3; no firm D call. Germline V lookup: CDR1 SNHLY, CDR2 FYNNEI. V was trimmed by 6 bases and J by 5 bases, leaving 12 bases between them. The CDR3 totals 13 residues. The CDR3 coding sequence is TGTGCCAGCAGGTCCGTCGTGGTAGATACGCAGTATTTT. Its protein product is CASRSVVVDTQYF.

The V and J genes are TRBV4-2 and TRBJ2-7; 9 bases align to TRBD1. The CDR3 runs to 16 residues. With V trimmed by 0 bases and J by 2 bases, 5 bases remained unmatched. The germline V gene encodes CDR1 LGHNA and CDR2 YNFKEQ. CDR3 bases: TGTGCCAGCAGCCAAGACCTCCGGGACAGGGCCTACGAGCAGTACTTC. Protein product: CASSQDLRDRAYEQYF.

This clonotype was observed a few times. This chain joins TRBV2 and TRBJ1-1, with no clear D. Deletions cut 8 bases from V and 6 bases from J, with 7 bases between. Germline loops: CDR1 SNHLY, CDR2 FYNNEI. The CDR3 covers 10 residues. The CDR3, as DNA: TGTGCCAGCGGGGTTGCTGAAGCTTTCTTT. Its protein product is CASGVAEAFF.

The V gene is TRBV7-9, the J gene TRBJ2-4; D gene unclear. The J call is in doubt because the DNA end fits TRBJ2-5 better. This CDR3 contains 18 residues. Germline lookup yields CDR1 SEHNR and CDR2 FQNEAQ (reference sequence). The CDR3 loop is CASSANGPGLLSQETQYF. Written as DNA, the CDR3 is TGTGCCAGCAGCGCAAACGGACCTGGCCTCCTTTCTCAAGAGACCCAGTACTTC.

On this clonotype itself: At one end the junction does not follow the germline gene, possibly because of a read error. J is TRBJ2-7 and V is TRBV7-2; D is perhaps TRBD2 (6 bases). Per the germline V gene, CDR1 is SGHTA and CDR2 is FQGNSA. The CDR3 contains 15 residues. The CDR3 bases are TGTGCCAGCAGCTTAAGGGGAGGACACTCCGACGAGCAGTACTTC. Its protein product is CASSLRGGHSDEQYF.

The CDR3 loop reads CASSQDPRGGTDTQYF. In DNA form, the CDR3 reads TGTGCCAGCAGCCAAGACCCCCGGGGCGGGACAGATACGCAGTATTTT. The genes are TRBV4-2 and TRBJ2-3; either TRBD1 or TRBD2 may supply D (5 bases each). V shed 0 bases and J shed 3 bases, with 13 bases lying between them. The CDR3 covers 16 residues. The germline V gene encodes CDR1 LGHNA and CDR2 YNFKEQ.

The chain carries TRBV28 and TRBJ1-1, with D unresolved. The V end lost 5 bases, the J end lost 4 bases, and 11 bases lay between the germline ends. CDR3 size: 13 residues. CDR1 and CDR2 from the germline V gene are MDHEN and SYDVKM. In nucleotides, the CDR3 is TGTGCCAGCAGTCTCCCAACGGGCACTGAAGCTTTCTTT. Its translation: CASSLPTGTEAFF.

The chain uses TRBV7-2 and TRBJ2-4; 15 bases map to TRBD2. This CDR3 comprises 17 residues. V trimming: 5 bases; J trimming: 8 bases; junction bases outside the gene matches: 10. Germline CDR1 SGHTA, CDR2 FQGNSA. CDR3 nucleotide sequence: TGTGCCAGCAGCGGGCGTAGGACTAGCGGGGGGGTGGACATTCAGTACTTC. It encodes CASSGRRTSGGVDIQYF.

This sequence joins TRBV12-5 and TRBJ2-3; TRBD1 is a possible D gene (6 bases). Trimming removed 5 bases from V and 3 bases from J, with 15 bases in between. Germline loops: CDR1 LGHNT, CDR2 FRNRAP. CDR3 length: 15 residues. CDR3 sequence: CASGPGQPGTDTQYF. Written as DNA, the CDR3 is TGTGCTAGTGGTCCCGGACAGCCTGGAACAGATACGCAGTATTTT.

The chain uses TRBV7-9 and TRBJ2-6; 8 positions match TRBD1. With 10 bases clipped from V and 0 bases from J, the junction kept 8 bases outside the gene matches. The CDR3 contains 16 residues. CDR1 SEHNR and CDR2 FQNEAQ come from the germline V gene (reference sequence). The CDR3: CANNRDRSSGANVLTF. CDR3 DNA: TGTGCCAACAACCGGGACAGGAGCTCTGGGGCCAACGTCCTGACTTTC. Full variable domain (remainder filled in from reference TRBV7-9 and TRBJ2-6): DTGVSQNPRHKITKRGQNVTFRCDPISEHNRLYWYRQTLGQGPEFLTYFQNEAQLEKSRLLSDRFSAERPKGSFSTLEIQRTEQGDSAMYLCANNRDRSSGANVLTFGAGSRLTVL.

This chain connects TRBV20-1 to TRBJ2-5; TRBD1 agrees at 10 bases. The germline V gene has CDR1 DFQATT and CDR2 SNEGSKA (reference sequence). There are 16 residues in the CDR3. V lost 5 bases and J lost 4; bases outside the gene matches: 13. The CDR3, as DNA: TGCAGTGCTCCCATGCCCGGGACAGGGGTTGGAGAGACCCAGTACTTC. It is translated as CSAPMPGTGVGETQYF.

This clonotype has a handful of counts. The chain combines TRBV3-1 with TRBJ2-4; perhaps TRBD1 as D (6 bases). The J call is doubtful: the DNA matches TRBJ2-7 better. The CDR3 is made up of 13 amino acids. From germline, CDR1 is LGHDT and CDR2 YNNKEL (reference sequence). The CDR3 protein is CASSGGFNFEQYF. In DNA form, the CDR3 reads TGTGCCAGCAGCGGGGGCTTCAACTTCGAGCAGTACTTC.

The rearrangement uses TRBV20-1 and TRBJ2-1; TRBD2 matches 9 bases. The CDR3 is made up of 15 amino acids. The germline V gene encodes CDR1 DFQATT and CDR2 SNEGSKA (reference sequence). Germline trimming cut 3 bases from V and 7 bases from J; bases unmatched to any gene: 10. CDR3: CSASPLGTSLNEQFF. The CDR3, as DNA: TGCAGTGCTAGCCCCCTCGGGACTAGCCTTAATGAGCAGTTCTTC.

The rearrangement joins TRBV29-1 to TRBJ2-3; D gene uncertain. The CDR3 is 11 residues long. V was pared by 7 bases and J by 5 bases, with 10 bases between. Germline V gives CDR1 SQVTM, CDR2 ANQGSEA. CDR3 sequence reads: CSAGIKDTQYF. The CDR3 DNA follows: TGCAGCGCAGGAATCAAAGATACGCAGTATTTT.